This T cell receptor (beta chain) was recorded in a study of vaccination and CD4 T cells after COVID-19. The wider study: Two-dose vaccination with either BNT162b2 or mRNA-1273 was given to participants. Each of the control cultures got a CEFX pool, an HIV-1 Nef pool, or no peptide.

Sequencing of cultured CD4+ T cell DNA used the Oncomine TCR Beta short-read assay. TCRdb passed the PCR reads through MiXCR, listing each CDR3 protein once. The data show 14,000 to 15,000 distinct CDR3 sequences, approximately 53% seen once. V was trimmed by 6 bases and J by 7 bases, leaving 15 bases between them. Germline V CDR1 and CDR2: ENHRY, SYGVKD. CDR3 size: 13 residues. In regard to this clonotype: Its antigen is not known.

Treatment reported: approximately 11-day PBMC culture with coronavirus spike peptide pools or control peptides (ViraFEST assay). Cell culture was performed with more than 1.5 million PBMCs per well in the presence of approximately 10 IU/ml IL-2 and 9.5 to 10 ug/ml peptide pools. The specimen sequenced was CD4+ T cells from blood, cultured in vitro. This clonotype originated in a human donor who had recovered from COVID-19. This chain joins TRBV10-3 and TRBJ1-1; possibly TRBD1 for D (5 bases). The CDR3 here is CAIRGRGVVEAFF. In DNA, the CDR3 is TGTGCCATCAGGGGGAGAGGGGTGGTTGAAGCTTTCTTT.